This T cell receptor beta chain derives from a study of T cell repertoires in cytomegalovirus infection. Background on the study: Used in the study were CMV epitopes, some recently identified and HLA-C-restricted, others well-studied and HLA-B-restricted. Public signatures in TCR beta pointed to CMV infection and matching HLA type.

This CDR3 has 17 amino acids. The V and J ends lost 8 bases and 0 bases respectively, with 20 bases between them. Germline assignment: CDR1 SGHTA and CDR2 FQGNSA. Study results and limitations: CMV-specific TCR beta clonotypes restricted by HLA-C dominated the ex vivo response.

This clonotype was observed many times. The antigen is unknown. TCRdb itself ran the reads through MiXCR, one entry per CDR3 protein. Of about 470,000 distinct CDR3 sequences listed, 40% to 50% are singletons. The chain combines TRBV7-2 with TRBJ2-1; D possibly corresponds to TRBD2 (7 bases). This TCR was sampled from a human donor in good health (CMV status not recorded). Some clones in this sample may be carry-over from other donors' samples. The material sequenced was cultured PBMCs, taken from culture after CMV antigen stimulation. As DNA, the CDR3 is TGTGCCAGCGTCCTTTATGGGGGAGGGGGCTCCTACAATGAGCAGTTCTTC. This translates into CASVLYGGGGSYNEQFF.